This TCR beta chain was observed in a study of blood T cell repertoires in COVID-19. The study assigned cohorts using participant-reported clinical history. Two consecutive negative NP/OP PCR tests, clearance, or resolved symptoms defined Cohort 3 recovery. In the original analysis: Counts of nucleated cells, estimated from reference gene primer amplification, were obtained. Method: immunoSEQ multiplex PCR; TCRdb's copy keeps in-frame clones and lacks some. V and J calls and clone size are as listed in that table; D and trimming were resolved from the DNA. There are 490,000 or so clones in the sample; 85% to 90% occur only once, and about 1.7% lies in the top ten. This CDR3 has 15 residues. The germline gives CDR1 SGHRS, CDR2 YFSETQ. V shed 0 bases and J shed 5 bases, with 14 bases lying between them.

The sequencing input was PBMCs or T cells enriched from blood (not recorded which). The V gene is TRBV5-1, the J gene TRBJ1-1; D unresolved. The source of this sequence is a woman in her thirties or forties who had recovered from COVID-19. CDR3 sequence (DNA): TGCGCCAGCAGCTTGGTGGTCCGCGAGGGAACTGAAGCTTTCTTT. The encoded protein is CASSLVVREGTEAFF.